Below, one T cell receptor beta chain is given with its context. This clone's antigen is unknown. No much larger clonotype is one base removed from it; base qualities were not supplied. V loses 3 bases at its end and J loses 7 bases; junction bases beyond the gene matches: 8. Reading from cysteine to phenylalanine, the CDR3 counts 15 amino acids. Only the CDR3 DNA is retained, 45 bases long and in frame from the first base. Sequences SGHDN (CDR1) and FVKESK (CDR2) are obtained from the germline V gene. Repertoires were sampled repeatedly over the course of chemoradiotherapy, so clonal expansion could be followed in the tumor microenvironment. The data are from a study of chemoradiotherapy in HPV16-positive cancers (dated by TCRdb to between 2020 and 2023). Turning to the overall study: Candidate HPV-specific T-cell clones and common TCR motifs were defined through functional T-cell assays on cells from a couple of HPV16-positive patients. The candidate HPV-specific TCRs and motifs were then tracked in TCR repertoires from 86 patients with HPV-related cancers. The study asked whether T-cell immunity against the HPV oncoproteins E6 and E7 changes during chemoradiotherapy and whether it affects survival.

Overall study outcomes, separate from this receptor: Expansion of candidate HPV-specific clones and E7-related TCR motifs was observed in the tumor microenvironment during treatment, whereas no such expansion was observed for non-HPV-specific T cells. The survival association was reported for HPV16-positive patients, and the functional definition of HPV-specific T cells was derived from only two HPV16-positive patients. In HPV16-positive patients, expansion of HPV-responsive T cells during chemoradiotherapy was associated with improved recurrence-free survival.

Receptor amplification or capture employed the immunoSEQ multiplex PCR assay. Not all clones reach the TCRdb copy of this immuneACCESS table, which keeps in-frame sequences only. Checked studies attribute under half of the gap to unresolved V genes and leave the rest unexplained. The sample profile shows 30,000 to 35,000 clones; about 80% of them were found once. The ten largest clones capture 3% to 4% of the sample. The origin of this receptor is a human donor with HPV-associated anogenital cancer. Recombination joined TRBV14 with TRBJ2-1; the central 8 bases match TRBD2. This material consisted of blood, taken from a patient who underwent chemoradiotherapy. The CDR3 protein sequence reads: CASSQSREGRNEQFF. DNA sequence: TGTGCCAGCAGCCAGTCCCGGGAGGGGCGGAATGAGCAGTTCTTC.